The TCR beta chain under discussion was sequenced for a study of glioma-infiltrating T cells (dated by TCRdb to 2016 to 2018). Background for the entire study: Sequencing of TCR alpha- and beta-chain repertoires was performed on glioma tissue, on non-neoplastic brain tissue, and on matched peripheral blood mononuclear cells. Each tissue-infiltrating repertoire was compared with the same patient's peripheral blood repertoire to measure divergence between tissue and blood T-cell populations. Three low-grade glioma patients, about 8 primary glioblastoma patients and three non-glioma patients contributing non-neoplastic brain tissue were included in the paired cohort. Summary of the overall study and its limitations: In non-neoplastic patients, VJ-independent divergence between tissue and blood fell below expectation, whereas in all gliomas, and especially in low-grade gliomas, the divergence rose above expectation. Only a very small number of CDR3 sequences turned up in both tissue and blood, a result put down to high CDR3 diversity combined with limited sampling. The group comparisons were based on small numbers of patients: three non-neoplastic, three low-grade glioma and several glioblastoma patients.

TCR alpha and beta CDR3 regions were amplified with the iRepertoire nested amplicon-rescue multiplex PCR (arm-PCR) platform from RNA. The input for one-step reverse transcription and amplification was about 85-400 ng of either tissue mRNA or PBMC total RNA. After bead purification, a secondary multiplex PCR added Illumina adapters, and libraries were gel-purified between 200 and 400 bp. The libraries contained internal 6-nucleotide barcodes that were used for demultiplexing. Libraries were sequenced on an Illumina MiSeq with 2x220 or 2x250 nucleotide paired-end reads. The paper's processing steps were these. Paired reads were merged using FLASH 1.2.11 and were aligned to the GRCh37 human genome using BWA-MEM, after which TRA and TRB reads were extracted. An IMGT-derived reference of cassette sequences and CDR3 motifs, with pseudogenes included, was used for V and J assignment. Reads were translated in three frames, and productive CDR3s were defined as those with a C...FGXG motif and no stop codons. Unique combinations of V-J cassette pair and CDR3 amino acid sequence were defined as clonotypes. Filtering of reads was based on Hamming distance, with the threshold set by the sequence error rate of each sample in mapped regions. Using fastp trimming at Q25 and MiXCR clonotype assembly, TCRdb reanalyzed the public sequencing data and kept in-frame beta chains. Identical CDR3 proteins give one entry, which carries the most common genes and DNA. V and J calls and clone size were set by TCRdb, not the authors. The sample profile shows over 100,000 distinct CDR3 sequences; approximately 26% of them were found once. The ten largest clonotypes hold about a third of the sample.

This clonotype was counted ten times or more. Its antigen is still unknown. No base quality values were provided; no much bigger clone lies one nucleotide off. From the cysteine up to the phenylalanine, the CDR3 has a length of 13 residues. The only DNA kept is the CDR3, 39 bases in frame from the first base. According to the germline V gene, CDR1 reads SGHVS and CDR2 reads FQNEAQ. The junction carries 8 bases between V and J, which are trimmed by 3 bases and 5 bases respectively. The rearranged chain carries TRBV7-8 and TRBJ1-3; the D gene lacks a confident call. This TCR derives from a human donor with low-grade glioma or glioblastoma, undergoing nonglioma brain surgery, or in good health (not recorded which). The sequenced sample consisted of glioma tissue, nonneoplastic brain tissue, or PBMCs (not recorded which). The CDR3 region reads CASSFASRNTIYF. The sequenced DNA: TGTGCCAGCAGCTTTGCCAGCAGAAACACCATATATTTT.